Given below is one TCR beta chain in context. Its specificity is unknown. The blood volume drawn from each donor was approximately 2.5 ml. The record originates from a study of monozygotic twins with inflammatory bowel disease. Whole-study findings and limits: Varying immunosuppressive regimens may have increased patient repertoire variability.

Every TCR library consumed roughly 3,500 ng of total RNA. TCRdb reprocessed the 5' RACE reads and reports one entry per CDR3 protein, with no DNA. Its table records about 43,000 distinct CDR3 sequences. This receptor was identified in a human donor with ulcerative colitis or Crohn's disease, or a healthy co-twin of an affected twin (not recorded which). The sequencing input was blood.

This CDR3 reads CSARDATGHTEAFF. The rearrangement joins TRBV20-1 to TRBJ1-1; the D gene TCRdb calls, TRBD1, cannot be checked with no DNA. The germline gives CDR1 DFQATT, CDR2 SNEGSKA (reference sequence). The CDR3 totals 14 residues.